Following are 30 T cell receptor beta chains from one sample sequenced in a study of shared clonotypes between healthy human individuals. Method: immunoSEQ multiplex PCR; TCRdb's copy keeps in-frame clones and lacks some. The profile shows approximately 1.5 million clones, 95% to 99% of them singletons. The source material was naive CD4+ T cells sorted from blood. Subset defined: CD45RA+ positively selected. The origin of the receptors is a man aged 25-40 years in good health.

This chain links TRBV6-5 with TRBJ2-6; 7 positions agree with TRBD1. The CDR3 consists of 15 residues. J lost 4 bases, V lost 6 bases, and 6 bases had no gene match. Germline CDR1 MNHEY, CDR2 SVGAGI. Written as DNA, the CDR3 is TGTGCCAGCAGACAACAGGGGTTAGGGGCCAACGTCCTGACTTTC. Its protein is CASRQQGLGANVLTF.

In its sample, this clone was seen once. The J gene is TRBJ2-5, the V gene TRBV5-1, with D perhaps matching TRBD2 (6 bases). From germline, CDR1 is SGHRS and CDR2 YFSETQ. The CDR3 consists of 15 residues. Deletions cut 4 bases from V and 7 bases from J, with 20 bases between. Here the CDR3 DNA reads TGCGCCAGCAGCGAAGGAGGGAGCCGTGAAAGGACCCAGTACTTC. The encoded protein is CASSEGGSRERTQYF.

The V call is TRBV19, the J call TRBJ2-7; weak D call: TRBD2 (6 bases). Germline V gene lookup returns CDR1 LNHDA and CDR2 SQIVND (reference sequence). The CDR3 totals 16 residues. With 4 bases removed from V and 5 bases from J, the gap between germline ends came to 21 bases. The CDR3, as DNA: TGTGCCAGTAGTACCTCCGCGGCCACCGGGACTCACGAGCAGTACTTC. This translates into CASSTSAATGTHEQYF.

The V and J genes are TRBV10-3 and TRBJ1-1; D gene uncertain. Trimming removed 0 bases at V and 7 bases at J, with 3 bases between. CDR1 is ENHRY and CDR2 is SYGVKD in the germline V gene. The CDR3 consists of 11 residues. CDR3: CAISESGEAFF. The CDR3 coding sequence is TGTGCCATCAGTGAGTCGGGTGAAGCTTTCTTT.

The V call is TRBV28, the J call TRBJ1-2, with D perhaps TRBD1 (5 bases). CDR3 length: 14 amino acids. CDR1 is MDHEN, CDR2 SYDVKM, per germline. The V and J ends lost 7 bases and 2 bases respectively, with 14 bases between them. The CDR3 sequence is CASIWGRANYGYTF. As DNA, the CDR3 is TGTGCCAGCATTTGGGGGAGGGCCAACTATGGCTACACCTTC.

CDR3 sequence reads: CASSQAGTETQYF. CDR3 nucleotides: TGTGCCAGCAGTCAAGCGGGGACTGAGACCCAGTACTTC. This rearrangement joins TRBV9 to TRBJ2-5; 7 nucleotides agree with TRBD2. CDR1 is SGDLS and CDR2 is YYNGEE in the germline V gene. The CDR3 has 13 residues. Germline trimming cut 5 bases from V and 5 bases from J; bases unmatched to any gene: 6.

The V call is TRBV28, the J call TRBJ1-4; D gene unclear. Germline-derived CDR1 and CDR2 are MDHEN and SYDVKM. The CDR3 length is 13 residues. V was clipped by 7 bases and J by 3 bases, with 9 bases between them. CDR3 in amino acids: CASNLRPNEKLFF. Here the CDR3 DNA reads TGTGCCAGCAACCTGAGACCTAATGAAAAACTGTTTTTT.

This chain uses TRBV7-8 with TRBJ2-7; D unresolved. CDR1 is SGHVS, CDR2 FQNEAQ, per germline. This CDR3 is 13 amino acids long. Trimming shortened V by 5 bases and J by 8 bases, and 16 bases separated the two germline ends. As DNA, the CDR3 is TGTGCCAGCAGCCCGACGTGGTCCCCGAAGCAGTACTTC. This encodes CASSPTWSPKQYF.

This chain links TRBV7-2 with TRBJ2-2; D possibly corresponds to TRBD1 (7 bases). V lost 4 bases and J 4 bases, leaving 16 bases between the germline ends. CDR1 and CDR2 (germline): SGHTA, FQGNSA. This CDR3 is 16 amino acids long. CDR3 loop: CASSSSAGGGTGELFF. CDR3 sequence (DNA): TGTGCCAGCAGCTCATCCGCAGGGGGAGGCACCGGGGAGCTGTTTTTT.

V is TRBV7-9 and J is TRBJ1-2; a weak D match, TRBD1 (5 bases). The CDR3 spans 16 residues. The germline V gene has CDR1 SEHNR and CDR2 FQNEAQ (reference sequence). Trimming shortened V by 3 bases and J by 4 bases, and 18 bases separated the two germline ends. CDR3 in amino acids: CASSFGGTADSYGYTF. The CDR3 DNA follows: TGTGCCAGCAGCTTCGGAGGGACGGCGGATTCCTATGGCTACACCTTC.

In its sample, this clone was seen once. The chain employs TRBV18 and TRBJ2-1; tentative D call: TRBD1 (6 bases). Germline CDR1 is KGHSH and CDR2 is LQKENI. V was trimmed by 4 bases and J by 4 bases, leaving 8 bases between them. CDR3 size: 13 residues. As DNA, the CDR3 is TGTGCCAGCTCACGGACAGAATACAATGAGCAGTTCTTC. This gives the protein CASSRTEYNEQFF. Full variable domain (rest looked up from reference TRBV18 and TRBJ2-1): NAGVMQNPRHLVRRRGQEARLRCSPMKGHSHVYWYRQLPEEGLKFMVYLQKENIIDESGMPKERFSAEFPKEGPSILRIQQVVRGDSAAYFCASSRTEYNEQFFGPGTRLTVL.

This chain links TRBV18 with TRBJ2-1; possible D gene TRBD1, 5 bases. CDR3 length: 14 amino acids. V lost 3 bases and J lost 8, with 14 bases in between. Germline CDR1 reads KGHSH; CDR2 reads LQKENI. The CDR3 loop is CASSPPSRGDEQFF. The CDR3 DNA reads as TGTGCCAGCTCACCCCCTTCTAGGGGCGATGAGCAGTTCTTC.

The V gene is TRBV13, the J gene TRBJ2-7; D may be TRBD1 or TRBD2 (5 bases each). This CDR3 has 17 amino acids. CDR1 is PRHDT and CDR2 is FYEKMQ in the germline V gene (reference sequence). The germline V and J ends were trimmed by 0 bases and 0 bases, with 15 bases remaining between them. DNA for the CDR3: TGTGCCAGCAGCTTAGGCGATTGGGGGAACCCCTCCTACGAGCAGTACTTC. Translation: CASSLGDWGNPSYEQYF.

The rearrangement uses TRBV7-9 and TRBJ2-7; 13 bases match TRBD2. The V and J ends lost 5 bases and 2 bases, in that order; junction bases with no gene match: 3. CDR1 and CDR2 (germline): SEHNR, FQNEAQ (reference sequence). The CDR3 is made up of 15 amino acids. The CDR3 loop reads CASSGTSGITYEQYF. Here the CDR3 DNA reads TGTGCCAGCAGCGGGACTAGCGGGATAACCTACGAGCAGTACTTC.

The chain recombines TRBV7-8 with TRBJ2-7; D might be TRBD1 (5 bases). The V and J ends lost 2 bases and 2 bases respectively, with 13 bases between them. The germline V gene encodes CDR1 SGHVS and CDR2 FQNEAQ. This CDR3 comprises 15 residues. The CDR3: CASSLRQGGPYEQYF. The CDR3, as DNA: TGTGCCAGCAGCTTAAGGCAGGGCGGACCCTACGAGCAGTACTTC.

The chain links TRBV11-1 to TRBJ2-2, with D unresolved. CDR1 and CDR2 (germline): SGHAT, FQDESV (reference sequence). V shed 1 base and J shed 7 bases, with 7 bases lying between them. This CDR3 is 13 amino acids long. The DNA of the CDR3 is TGTGCCAGCAGCTTAGGCGCGAGCGGGGAGCTGTTTTTT. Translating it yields CASSLGASGELFF.

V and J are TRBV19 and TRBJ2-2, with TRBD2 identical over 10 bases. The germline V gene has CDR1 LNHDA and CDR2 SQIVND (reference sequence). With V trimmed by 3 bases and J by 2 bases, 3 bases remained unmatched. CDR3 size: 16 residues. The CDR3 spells CASSIRTSGNTGELFF. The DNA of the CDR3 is TGTGCCAGTAGTATTAGGACTAGCGGAAACACCGGGGAGCTGTTTTTT.

The CDR3 DNA is TGTGCCACCGAGAATCGCGCCAGCGGGACCCATCTTTCCTACAATGAGCAGTTCTTC. Residues: CATENRASGTHLSYNEQFF. The V and J genes are TRBV27 and TRBJ2-1; 7 nucleotides agree with TRBD2. The CDR3 is 19 amino acids. CDR1 and CDR2 from the germline V gene are MNHEY and SMNVEV (reference sequence). Germline trimming cut 10 bases from V and 1 base from J; bases unmatched to any gene: 22.

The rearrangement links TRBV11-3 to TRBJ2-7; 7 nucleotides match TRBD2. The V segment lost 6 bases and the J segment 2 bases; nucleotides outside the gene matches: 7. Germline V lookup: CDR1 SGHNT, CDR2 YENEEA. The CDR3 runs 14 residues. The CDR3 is CASSQSGEPYEQYF. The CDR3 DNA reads TGTGCCAGCAGTCAGAGCGGGGAGCCCTACGAGCAGTACTTC.

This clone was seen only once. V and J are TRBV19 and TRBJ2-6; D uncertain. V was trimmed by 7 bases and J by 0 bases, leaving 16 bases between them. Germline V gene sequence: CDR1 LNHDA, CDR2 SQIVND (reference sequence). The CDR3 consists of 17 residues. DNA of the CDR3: TGTGCCAGTAATCCCTCTATGGCAGTCTCTGGGGCCAACGTCCTGACTTTC. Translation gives CASNPSMAVSGANVLTF.

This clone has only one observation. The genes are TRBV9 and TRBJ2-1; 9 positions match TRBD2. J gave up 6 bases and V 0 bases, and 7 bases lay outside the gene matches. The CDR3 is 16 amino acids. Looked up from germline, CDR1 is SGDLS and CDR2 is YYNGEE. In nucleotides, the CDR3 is TGTGCCAGCAGCGTAGTGGCGGGAGGGCGTTCCAATGAGCAGTTCTTC. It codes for CASSVVAGGRSNEQFF.

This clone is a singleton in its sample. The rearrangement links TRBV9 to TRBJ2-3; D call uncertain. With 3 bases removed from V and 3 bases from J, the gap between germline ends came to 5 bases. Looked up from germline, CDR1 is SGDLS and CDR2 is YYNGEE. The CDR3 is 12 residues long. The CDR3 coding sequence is TGTGCCAGCAGCGAGACAACAGATACGCAGTATTTT. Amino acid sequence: CASSETTDTQYF.

CDR3 region: CASLGQGVTEAFF. Written as DNA, the CDR3 is TGTGCCAGCTTGGGACAGGGGGTCACTGAAGCTTTCTTT. V and J are TRBV18 and TRBJ1-1; TRBD1 agrees at 11 bases. The CDR3 extends over 13 amino acids. Germline CDR1 and CDR2: KGHSH and LQKENI. V trimming: 7 bases; J trimming: 4 bases; junction bases outside the gene matches: 2.

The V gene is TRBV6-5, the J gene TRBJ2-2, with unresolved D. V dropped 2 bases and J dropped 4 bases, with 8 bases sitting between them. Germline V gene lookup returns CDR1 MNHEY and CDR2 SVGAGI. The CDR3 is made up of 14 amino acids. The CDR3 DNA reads TGTGCCAGCAGTTACGAGGACCCCACCGGGGAGCTGTTTTTT. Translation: CASSYEDPTGELFF.

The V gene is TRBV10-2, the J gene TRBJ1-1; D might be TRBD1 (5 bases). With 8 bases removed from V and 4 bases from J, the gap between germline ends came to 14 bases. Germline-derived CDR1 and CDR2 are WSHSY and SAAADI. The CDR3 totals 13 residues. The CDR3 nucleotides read TGCGCCAGCGCAAGAACAGGAGTCACTGAAGCTTTCTTT. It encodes CASARTGVTEAFF.

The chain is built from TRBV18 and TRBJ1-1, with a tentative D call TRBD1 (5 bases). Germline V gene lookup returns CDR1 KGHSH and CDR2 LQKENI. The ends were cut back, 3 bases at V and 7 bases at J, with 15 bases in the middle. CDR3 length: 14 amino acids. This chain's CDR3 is CASSPGGARGEAFF. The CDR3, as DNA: TGTGCCAGCTCACCCGGAGGGGCCCGGGGTGAAGCTTTCTTT. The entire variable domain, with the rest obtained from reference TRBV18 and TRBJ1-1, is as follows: NAGVMQNPRHLVRRRGQEARLRCSPMKGHSHVYWYRQLPEEGLKFMVYLQKENIIDESGMPKERFSAEFPKEGPSILRIQQVVRGDSAAYFCASSPGGARGEAFFGQGTRLTVV.

CDR3 residues: CASSLRAVGDPANEQFF. In DNA form, the CDR3 reads TGTGCCAGCAGCTTACGAGCAGTTGGGGACCCGGCCAATGAGCAGTTCTTC. The chain is built from TRBV7-8 and TRBJ2-1, with D perhaps being TRBD1 or TRBD2 (5 bases each). The CDR3 length is 17 residues. Trimming stripped 2 bases from V and 6 bases from J, with 20 bases between. CDR1 is SGHVS, CDR2 FQNEAQ, per germline.

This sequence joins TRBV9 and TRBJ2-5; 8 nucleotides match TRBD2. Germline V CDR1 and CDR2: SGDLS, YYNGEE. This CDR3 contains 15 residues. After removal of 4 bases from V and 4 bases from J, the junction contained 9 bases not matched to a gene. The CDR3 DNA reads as TGTGCCAGCAGCCCACACCCCGGGGGGGCAGAGACCCAGTACTTC. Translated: CASSPHPGGAETQYF. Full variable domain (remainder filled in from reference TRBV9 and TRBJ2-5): DSGVTQTPKHLITATGQRVTLRCSPRSGDLSVYWYQQSLDQGLQFLIQYYNGEERAKGNILERFSAQQFPDLHSELNLSSLELGDSALYFCASSPHPGGAETQYFGPGTRLLVL.

Written as DNA, the CDR3 is TGCAGCGTGCCGGATGGGGCCAACGTCCTGACTTTC. Its translation: CSVPDGANVLTF. The V and J genes are TRBV29-1 and TRBJ2-6; D call uncertain. The CDR3 runs 12 residues. With 6 bases removed from V and 3 bases from J, the gap between germline ends came to 6 bases. Germline V gene lookup returns CDR1 SQVTM and CDR2 ANQGSEA.

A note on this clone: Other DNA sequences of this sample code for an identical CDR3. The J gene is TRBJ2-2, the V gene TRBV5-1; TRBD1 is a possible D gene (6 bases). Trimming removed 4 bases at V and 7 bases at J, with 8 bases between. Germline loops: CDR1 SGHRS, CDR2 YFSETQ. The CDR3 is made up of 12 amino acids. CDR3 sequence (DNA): TGCGCCAGCAGCCTCAGGGGCGGGGAGCTGTTTTTT. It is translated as CASSLRGGELFF.